These 19 T cell receptor beta chains share one sample of origin, sequenced in a study of CD8 T cells in ankylosing spondylitis. General observations from the study: A TCR beta motif of roughly 8 highly homologous variants seemed to mark ankylosing spondylitis blood.

The antigens for these receptors are not known. Using its own MiXCR run on the 5' RACE reads, TCRdb lists one record per CDR3 protein. The sample records under 550,000 distinct CDR3 sequences, approximately 26% being singletons. Sample: blood, either unsorted or a sorted T cell fraction (not recorded which). These TCRs come from a male donor with ankylosing spondylitis.

The genes are TRBV11-1 and TRBJ2-7, with a possible D match to TRBD1 (5 bases). This CDR3 has 14 residues. From germline, CDR1 is SGHAT and CDR2 FQDESV (reference sequence). V was shortened by 0 bases and J by 2 bases, with 8 bases between the two germline ends. The CDR3, as DNA: TGTGCCAGCAGCTTAGCGGGGCGGACCTACGAGCAGTACGTC. It yields the protein CASSLAGRTYEQYV.

V usage is TRBV11-3 and J usage is TRBJ1-2; D remains ambiguous. Trimming cost V 2 bases and J 6 bases, with 16 bases left between them. Germline V gene lookup returns CDR1 SGHNT and CDR2 YENEEA. The CDR3 is 15 amino acids. The CDR3 is CASSLRLSSLDGYTF. In DNA form, the CDR3 reads TGTGCCAGCAGCTTAAGGTTGAGCAGTTTGGATGGCTACACCTTC.

The rearrangement uses TRBV12-3 or TRBV12-4 and TRBJ2-5; 8 positions agree with TRBD2. The CDR3 consists of 14 residues. The junction had 7 bases not matched to a gene; V was cut back by 5 bases and J by 5 bases. The CDR3, as DNA: TGTGCCAGCAGTCCCTCGGGGGGGGAGGAGACCCAGTACTTC. It codes for CASSPSGGEETQYF.

This clonotype was seen a handful of times. The rearrangement links TRBV24-1 to TRBJ2-3, with a possible D match to TRBD1 (5 bases). Germline CDR1 and CDR2: KGHDR and SFDVKD. The V end was cut by 3 bases, the J end by 4 bases, with 10 bases between. This CDR3 comprises 14 residues. CDR3 bases: TGTGCCACCAGTGATCCGGTGGGGCCAGATACGCAGTATTTT. It yields the protein CATSDPVGPDTQYF.

The V and J genes are TRBV6-5 and TRBJ1-4, with a tentative D call TRBD1 (6 bases). CDR1 is MNHEY, CDR2 SVGAGI, per germline. The V gene lost 0 bases and the J gene lost 8 bases, with 10 bases spanning the gap. The CDR3 is 14 residues long. The CDR3 DNA follows: TGTGCCAGCAGTTACTCCGGGGGCGAAGAAAAACTGTTTTTT. Protein sequence: CASSYSGGEEKLFF.

The chain uses TRBV12-3 or TRBV12-4 and TRBJ2-3; tentative D call: TRBD2 (6 bases). This CDR3 region has 16 residues. V was clipped by 6 bases and J by 0 bases, with 16 bases between them. CDR3: CASRSTSSASTDTQYF. CDR3 nucleotides: TGTGCCAGCAGATCAACTAGCTCCGCTAGCACAGATACGCAGTATTTT.

V is TRBV20-1 and J is TRBJ2-5; TRBD2 is a possible D gene (5 bases). The CDR3 is 13 residues long. From germline, CDR1 is DFQATT and CDR2 SNEGSKA (reference sequence). Trimming took off 1 base at V and 4 bases at J, with 10 bases between the two ends. This CDR3 is CSARGRELETQYF. The CDR3 bases are TGCAGTGCTAGAGGTCGGGAACTAGAGACCCAGTACTTC.

The DNA of the CDR3 is TGTGCCAGCAGCTCGGTGGACACTGAAGCTTTCTTT. Translating it yields CASSSVDTEAFF. The chain links TRBV3-1 to TRBJ1-1; D is unclear. The CDR3 totals 12 residues. CDR1 and CDR2 (germline): LGHDT, YNNKEL (reference sequence). Trimming left V 5 bases short and J 3 bases short, with 7 bases between.

J is TRBJ1-1 and V is TRBV27; D unclear. With 0 bases removed from V and 7 bases from J, the gap between germline ends came to 9 bases. The CDR3 consists of 13 residues. Per germline, CDR1 MNHEY and CDR2 SMNVEV (reference sequence). For the CDR3, the DNA is TGTGCCAGCAGTTTATCAGATTGGGGTGAAGCTTTCTTT. Translation gives CASSLSDWGEAFF.

The V and J genes are TRBV14 and TRBJ1-4; D call uncertain. In germline, CDR1 is SGHDN, CDR2 FVKESK. The CDR3 extends over 13 amino acids. Trimming pared 2 bases from V and 8 bases from J, leaving 9 bases between. The CDR3 region has the DNA TGTGCCAGCAGCCAAACAAGCCGCGAAAAACTGTTTTTT. This codes for CASSQTSREKLFF.

This clonotype was counted only a few times. The chain is built from TRBV5-8 and TRBJ2-3; D not certain. Trimming took off 4 bases at V and 1 base at J, with 13 bases between the two ends. Per germline, CDR1 SGHTS and CDR2 YDEGEE. CDR3 length equals 15 residues. The CDR3 sequence is CASSPRARGTDTQYF. The CDR3 region has the DNA TGTGCCAGCAGCCCCCGGGCCCGGGGCACAGATACGCAGTATTTT.

This clonotype showed up just a few times. The rearrangement joins TRBV10-1 to TRBJ2-7; D may correspond to TRBD1 or TRBD2 (6 bases each). Per germline, CDR1 WNHNN and CDR2 SYGVQD (reference sequence). V lost 0 bases and J 4 bases, leaving 13 bases between the germline ends. CDR3 length: 15 residues. Here the CDR3 reads CASSESWGARYEQYV. The CDR3 nucleotides read TGCGCCAGCAGTGAGTCATGGGGGGCGAGGTACGAGCAGTACGTC.

This clonotype was counted only a few times. This chain links TRBV28 with TRBJ2-2; D is tentatively TRBD1 or TRBD2 (6 bases each). CDR1 is MDHEN, CDR2 SYDVKM, per germline. The CDR3 consists of 13 residues. V lost 4 bases and J 7 bases, leaving 10 bases between the germline ends. The CDR3 coding sequence is TGTGCCAGCAGTTCCGGGGGCAGCGGGGAGCTGTTTTTT. This codes for CASSSGGSGELFF.

The table lists this clonotype with a count of one. The chain carries TRBV5-6 and TRBJ1-2; D remains ambiguous. V was cut by 4 bases and J by 6 bases, with 10 bases left in between. Per the germline V gene, CDR1 is SGHDT and CDR2 is YYEEEE. CDR3 length equals 12 residues. CDR3 sequence: CASSPGSHGYTF. The CDR3 DNA is TGTGCCAGCAGCCCCGGGAGCCATGGCTACACCTTC. Together with reference TRBV5-6 and TRBJ1-2, the CDR3 gives the full variable domain: DAGVTQSPTHLIKTRGQQVTLRCSPKSGHDTVSWYQQALGQGPQFIFQYYEEEERQRGNFPDRFSGHQFPNYSSELNVNALLLGDSALYLCASSPGSHGYTFGSGTRLTVV.

A remark on this clonotype: Mismatch with germline at one junction end may stem from a read error. This sequence joins TRBV12-3 or TRBV12-4 and TRBJ2-6; D uncertain. The CDR3 contains 18 residues. This chain's CDR3 is CASSLEKGSSSRANVLTF. Written as DNA, the CDR3 is TGTGCCAGCAGTTTAGAGAAGGGAAGCTCCTCTAGGGCCAACGTCCTGACTTTC.

The chain recombines TRBV28 with TRBJ2-7; a weak D match, TRBD1 (6 bases). CDR1 and CDR2 (germline): MDHEN, SYDVKM. The length of the CDR3 is 14 residues. Trimming stripped 5 bases from V and 7 bases from J, with 18 bases between. This CDR3 is CASSLAGARSEQYF. Written as DNA, the CDR3 is TGTGCCAGCAGTCTTGCAGGGGCCCGGTCGGAGCAGTACTTC.

The rearrangement joins TRBV12-3 or TRBV12-4 to TRBJ2-4, with 7 positions matching TRBD1. This CDR3 is built from 14 residues. Trimming took 6 bases from V and 7 from J; bases not matched to a gene: 9. In nucleotides, the CDR3 is TGTGCCAGCAGCCTCTTTGGGACAGTTAACATTCAGTACTTC. As protein: CASSLFGTVNIQYF.

J is TRBJ2-3 and V is TRBV5-1; the D call may be TRBD1 or TRBD2 (5 bases each). The CDR3 length is 15 residues. Trimming left V 2 bases short and J 5 bases short, with 15 bases between. The germline gives CDR1 SGHRS, CDR2 YFSETQ. CDR3 bases: TGCGCCAGCAGCTTAGGGACGGCGCGAGGAGATACGCAGTATTTT. Encoded protein: CASSLGTARGDTQYF.

CDR3 nucleotide sequence: TGTGCCAGCAGCACCCCCCGGGAATACACAGATACGCAGTATTTT. Translation: CASSTPREYTDTQYF. The V call is TRBV7-9, the J call TRBJ2-3; tentatively, D is TRBD2 (5 bases). V shed 5 bases and J shed 2 bases, with 14 bases lying between them. The CDR3 spans 15 residues. The germline CDR1 and CDR2 sequences are SEHNR and FQNEAQ (reference sequence).